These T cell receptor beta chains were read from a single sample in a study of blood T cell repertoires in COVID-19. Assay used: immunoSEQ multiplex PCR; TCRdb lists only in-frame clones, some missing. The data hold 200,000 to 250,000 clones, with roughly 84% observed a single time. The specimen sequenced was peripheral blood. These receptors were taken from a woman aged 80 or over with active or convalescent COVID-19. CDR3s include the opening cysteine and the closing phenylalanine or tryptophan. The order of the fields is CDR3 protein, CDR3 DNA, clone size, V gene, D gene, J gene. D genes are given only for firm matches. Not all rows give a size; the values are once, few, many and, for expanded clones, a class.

CDR3aa: CASSPDSVNTEAFF
CDR3nt: TGCGCCAGCAGCCCCGACAGCGTGAACACTGAAGCTTTCTTT
abundance: -
v_gene: TRBV5-1
d_gene: -
j_gene: TRBJ1-1

CDR3aa: CASSPDSQGGEKLFF
CDR3nt: TGTGCCAGCAGCCCGGATTCGCAGGGTGGTGAAAAACTGTTTTTT
abundance: -
v_gene: TRBV7-9
d_gene: -
j_gene: TRBJ1-4

CDR3aa: CASSPSSGSGQDTQYF
CDR3nt: TGTGCCAGCAGCCCCTCTAGCGGGAGCGGTCAGGATACGCAGTATTTT
abundance: -
v_gene: TRBV7-2
d_gene: TRBD2
j_gene: TRBJ2-3

CDR3aa: CASSRGTGTYEQYF
CDR3nt: TGTGCCAGCAGCCGGGGGACAGGCACCTACGAGCAGTACTTC
abundance: few
v_gene: TRBV5-5
d_gene: TRBD1
j_gene: TRBJ2-7

CDR3aa: CASSAREGPTEAFF
CDR3nt: TGTGCCAGCAGTGCGCGGGAGGGGCCAACTGAAGCTTTCTTT
abundance: -
v_gene: TRBV2
d_gene: -
j_gene: TRBJ1-1

CDR3aa: CASSDRQNRYF
CDR3nt: TGTGCCAGCAGTGATAGACAGAATCGGTACTTC
abundance: few
v_gene: TRBV6-1
d_gene: -
j_gene: TRBJ2-4

CDR3aa: CASSAPETTNNRYEQFF
CDR3nt: TGTGCCAGCAGTGCCCCCGAGACTACGAATAACCGGTATGAGCAGTTCTTC
abundance: -
v_gene: TRBV6-2/TRBV6-3
d_gene: -
j_gene: TRBJ2-1

CDR3aa: CATSFPGGGETQYF
CDR3nt: TGTGCCACCTCTTTTCCGGGGGGGGGAGAGACCCAGTACTTC
abundance: -
v_gene: TRBV28
d_gene: TRBD2
j_gene: TRBJ2-5

CDR3aa: CATSRGPSETQYF
CDR3nt: TGTGCCACCAGCAGGGGACCGTCAGAGACCCAGTACTTC
abundance: -
v_gene: TRBV24-1
d_gene: -
j_gene: TRBJ2-5

CDR3aa: CASSLGLDFADTQYF
CDR3nt: TGCGCCAGCAGCTTGGGGCTAGATTTCGCAGATACGCAGTATTTT
abundance: -
v_gene: TRBV5-1
d_gene: -
j_gene: TRBJ2-3

CDR3aa: CASSLAVQGEKLFF
CDR3nt: TGTGCCAGCAGCCTTGCGGTACAGGGTGAAAAACTGTTTTTT
abundance: once
v_gene: TRBV7-2
d_gene: -
j_gene: TRBJ1-4

CDR3aa: CASSSGSHDEQYF
CDR3nt: TGCGCCAGCAGCTCAGGGTCCCATGACGAGCAGTACTTC
abundance: -
v_gene: TRBV5-1
d_gene: -
j_gene: TRBJ2-7

CDR3aa: CASSLVLSGDNEQFF
CDR3nt: TGTGCCAGCAGCTTAGTATTGTCGGGGGACAATGAGCAGTTCTTC
abundance: -
v_gene: TRBV7-9
d_gene: -
j_gene: TRBJ2-1

CDR3aa: CASSSGGYEQYF
CDR3nt: TGTGCCAGCAGCTCAGGGGGCTACGAGCAGTACTTC
abundance: -
v_gene: TRBV11-2
d_gene: TRBD1
j_gene: TRBJ2-7

CDR3aa: CASSLRQVSTEAFF
CDR3nt: TGTGCCAGCAGTTTACGGCAGGTTTCCACTGAAGCTTTCTTT
abundance: -
v_gene: TRBV28
d_gene: -
j_gene: TRBJ1-1

CDR3aa: CASSSTGSHADTQYF
CDR3nt: TGTGCCAGCAGTTCCACAGGGTCCCACGCAGATACGCAGTATTTT
abundance: -
v_gene: TRBV28
d_gene: -
j_gene: TRBJ2-3

CDR3aa: CASSQGRGEAFF
CDR3nt: TGTGCCAGCAGCCAAGGAAGGGGGGAAGCTTTCTTT
abundance: -
v_gene: TRBV3-1/TRBV3-2
d_gene: -
j_gene: TRBJ1-1

CDR3aa: CASSFGQAYEQYF
CDR3nt: TGTGCCAGCAGCTTTGGACAGGCCTACGAGCAGTACTTC
abundance: few
v_gene: TRBV7-3
d_gene: TRBD1
j_gene: TRBJ2-7

CDR3aa: CASSSRQDTEAFF
CDR3nt: TGTGCCAGCAGCTCCAGACAGGACACTGAAGCTTTCTTT
abundance: -
v_gene: TRBV7-9
d_gene: -
j_gene: TRBJ1-1

CDR3aa: CASSHVKGRTGGFRQYF
CDR3nt: TGTGCCAGCAGCCACGTCAAGGGTCGGACAGGGGGTTTTCGGCAGTACTTC
abundance: -
v_gene: TRBV4-2
d_gene: TRBD1
j_gene: TRBJ2-7

CDR3aa: CASSYSGRSTEAFF
CDR3nt: TGTGCCAGCAGTTACTCCGGGAGGAGCACTGAAGCTTTCTTT
abundance: -
v_gene: TRBV6-5
d_gene: -
j_gene: TRBJ1-1

CDR3aa: CASSQDLLRDRGRGGPYNSPLHF
CDR3nt: TGTGCCAGCAGCCAAGATCTCCTCAGGGACAGGGGTCGGGGAGGCCCCTATAATTCACCCCTCCACTTT
abundance: -
v_gene: TRBV3-1/TRBV3-2
d_gene: TRBD1
j_gene: TRBJ1-6

CDR3aa: CASSLAATGHYGYTF
CDR3nt: TGCGCCAGCAGCTTGGCCGCGACAGGGCACTATGGCTACACCTTC
abundance: -
v_gene: TRBV5-1
d_gene: TRBD1
j_gene: TRBJ1-2